The 27 T cell receptor beta chains listed next were all sequenced from one sample in a study of T cells expressing NK-cell markers (dated by TCRdb to between 2020 and 2021). The library was made by 5' RACE. The reads were generated on an Illumina HiSeq 2000. TCRdb reprocessed the reads, reporting each CDR3 protein sequence once and no DNA. This sample's table has entries for roughly 390,000 distinct CDR3 sequences. Roughly a tenth of the sample goes to the ten largest clones. The sample taken for sequencing was blood T cells: a sorted CD56 or NKG2C T cell subset, CD4+ or CD8+ T cells, or bulk PBMC T cells (not recorded which). These receptors were obtained from a woman between 50 and 59 years old in good health. Donor details come from another sample of the same person, matched by shared clones.

The V and J genes are TRBV20-1 and TRBJ2-7; without DNA, the TCRdb call of TRBD2 cannot be checked. The CDR3 runs to 14 residues. Germline loops: CDR1 DFQATT, CDR2 SNEGSKA (reference sequence). CDR3 region: CSAIIAGGSGEQYF.

The J gene is TRBJ2-1, the V gene TRBV4-2; TCRdb's assignment of TRBD1 cannot be checked, as there is no DNA. The CDR3 length is 17 residues. Germline values: CDR1 LGHNA, CDR2 YNFKEQ. This chain's CDR3 is CASSQEFRDRGYNEQFF.

The gene calls are TRBV9 and TRBJ2-1. The length of the CDR3 is 13 residues. CDR1 is SGDLS, CDR2 YYNGEE, per germline. This CDR3 reads CASSVVSSDEQFF.

The chain couples TRBV5-1 to TRBJ2-2. Germline V gives CDR1 SGHRS, CDR2 YFSETQ. CDR3 length: 14 residues. Here the CDR3 reads CASSPHLRAGELFF.

CDR3 sequence reads: CSARGARVGSYNEQFF. The chain carries TRBV20-1 and TRBJ2-1; as DNA is missing, the TRBD1 call by TCRdb cannot be tested. CDR3 length: 16 residues. Germline V lookup: CDR1 DFQATT, CDR2 SNEGSKA (reference sequence).

This sequence joins TRBV7-6 and TRBJ2-3; as DNA is missing, the TRBD1 call by TCRdb cannot be tested. CDR1 and CDR2 (germline): SGHVS, FNYEAQ. The CDR3 is made up of 16 amino acids. The CDR3 reads CATKRTGPGVADTQYF.

The chain carries TRBV4-1 and TRBJ2-7; TCRdb reports TRBD1, a call that lacks DNA to check it against. This CDR3 contains 16 residues. CDR1 MGHRA and CDR2 YSYEKL come from the germline V gene. The CDR3 sequence: CASSHPVRGGSYEQYF.

The rearrangement uses TRBV9 and TRBJ1-2; TCRdb reports TRBD1, a call that lacks DNA to check it against. This CDR3 comprises 15 residues. From germline, CDR1 is SGDLS and CDR2 YYNGEE. CDR3 sequence reads: CASSPRDRTTSGYTF. The full variable domain, rest sourced from reference TRBV9 and TRBJ1-2, is DSGVTQTPKHLITATGQRVTLRCSPRSGDLSVYWYQQSLDQGLQFLIQYYNGEERAKGNILERFSAQQFPDLHSELNLSSLELGDSALYFCASSPRDRTTSGYTFGSGTRLTVV.

The chain joins TRBV20-1 to TRBJ2-5; TCRdb proposes TRBD2, but this gene call is untestable without DNA. The CDR3 runs to 16 residues. Germline lookup yields CDR1 DFQATT and CDR2 SNEGSKA (reference sequence). The CDR3 loop reads CSALTRLAVQQETQYF.

The V gene is TRBV7-8, the J gene TRBJ1-4; the D call of TRBD1 rests on TCRdb alone, since no DNA is present to check it. The CDR3 totals 16 residues. Germline V CDR1 and CDR2: SGHVS, FQNEAQ. The CDR3 spells CASSPRQGLRGEKLFF. Full variable domain (remainder filled in from reference TRBV7-8 and TRBJ1-4): GAGVSQSPRYKVAKRGQDVALRCDPISGHVSLFWYQQALGQGPEFLTYFQNEAQLDKSGLPSDRFFAERPEGSVSTLKIQRTQQEDSAVYLCASSPRQGLRGEKLFFGSGTQLSVL.

V gene TRBV7-2 combines with J gene TRBJ2-1; TCRdb reports TRBD1, a call that lacks DNA to check it against. CDR3 length: 17 amino acids. Germline V gene lookup returns CDR1 SGHTA and CDR2 FQGNSA. The CDR3 sequence: CASSSTPRGLFYNEQFF. Full variable domain (rest looked up from reference TRBV7-2 and TRBJ2-1): GAGVSQSPSNKVTEKGKDVELRCDPISGHTALYWYRQSLGQGLEFLIYFQGNSAPDKSGLPSDRFSAERTGGSVSTLTIQRTQQEDSAVYLCASSSTPRGLFYNEQFFGPGTRLTVL.

This chain joins TRBV27 and TRBJ2-7; TCRdb gives TRBD1 as the D gene, but with no DNA this cannot be confirmed. The CDR3 is 15 residues long. Germline values: CDR1 MNHEY, CDR2 SMNVEV (reference sequence). The CDR3 protein is CASSSSGTLTYEQYF.

CDR3 sequence reads: CASSEYGIQYF. V gene TRBV25-1 combines with J gene TRBJ2-5. The CDR3 totals 11 residues. The germline V gene encodes CDR1 MGHDK and CDR2 SYGVNS.

CDR3: CSAPPGGNYGYTF. The genes are TRBV20-1 and TRBJ1-2; TCRdb reports TRBD1, a call that lacks DNA to check it against. The CDR3 runs to 13 residues. Germline loops: CDR1 DFQATT, CDR2 SNEGSKA (reference sequence).

The V gene is TRBV19, the J gene TRBJ2-5. Germline CDR1 LNHDA, CDR2 SQIVND (reference sequence). The CDR3 is 13 amino acids. This chain's CDR3 is CASSIEYRETQYF.

The chain joins TRBV3-1 to TRBJ2-1; TCRdb picks TRBD2, but there is no DNA to check that call. The CDR3 totals 11 residues. Germline CDR1 and CDR2: LGHDT and YNNKEL (reference sequence). CDR3 loop: CAASVGNEQFF.

The chain employs TRBV18 and TRBJ1-2; TCRdb's assignment of TRBD1 cannot be checked, as there is no DNA. This CDR3 spans 13 amino acids. Germline CDR1 and CDR2: KGHSH and LQKENI. The CDR3 loop is CASSPDRRGGYTF. The complete variable domain, with remaining parts taken from reference TRBV18 and TRBJ1-2, reads NAGVMQNPRHLVRRRGQEARLRCSPMKGHSHVYWYRQLPEEGLKFMVYLQKENIIDESGMPKERFSAEFPKEGPSILRIQQVVRGDSAAYFCASSPDRRGGYTFGSGTRLTVV.

The chain recombines TRBV20-1 with TRBJ2-2; absent DNA, TCRdb's TRBD1 call cannot be checked. CDR1 and CDR2 (germline): DFQATT, SNEGSKA (reference sequence). The CDR3 contains 14 residues. The CDR3 loop reads CSAPGGAYTGELFF.

The CDR3: CATSDGHSGELFF. V is TRBV24-1 and J is TRBJ2-2; lacking DNA, the TRBD1 call made by TCRdb goes unchecked. CDR3 length: 13 amino acids. The germline V gene has CDR1 KGHDR and CDR2 SFDVKD.

The V call is TRBV6-2 or TRBV6-3, the J call TRBJ2-1; the D gene TCRdb calls, TRBD1, cannot be checked with no DNA. In germline, CDR1 is MNHEY, CDR2 SVGEGT. CDR3 length: 17 residues. This chain's CDR3 is CASSYPLGGGPFNEQFF.

The V gene is TRBV20-1, the J gene TRBJ2-5. The CDR3 spans 15 residues. Germline lookup yields CDR1 DFQATT and CDR2 SNEGSKA (reference sequence). CDR3: CSALGVWPAQETQYF.

The chain uses TRBV20-1 and TRBJ1-6. This CDR3 is 14 amino acids long. Germline CDR1 reads DFQATT; CDR2 reads SNEGSKA (reference sequence). CDR3 residues: CSARFSWEGSPLHF.

V is TRBV18 and J is TRBJ1-5. The CDR3 length is 13 residues. Germline V gives CDR1 KGHSH, CDR2 LQKENI. The CDR3 spells CASSPGGLAPQHF.

The chain couples TRBV7-9 to TRBJ2-3; TCRdb's D call, TRBD1, is unchecked because there is no DNA. Looked up from germline, CDR1 is SEHNR and CDR2 is FQNEAQ (reference sequence). The CDR3 contains 14 residues. The CDR3 here is CASSLDRTSDTQYF.

The rearrangement uses TRBV12-3 or TRBV12-4 and TRBJ2-7; TCRdb names TRBD1, which stays unverified in the absence of DNA. CDR3 length: 12 residues. This CDR3 is CASSLGGTQQYF.

The rearrangement uses TRBV7-9 and TRBJ2-5; the D gene TCRdb calls, TRBD1, cannot be checked with no DNA. This CDR3 region has 12 residues. The germline V gene has CDR1 SEHNR and CDR2 FQNEAQ (reference sequence). The CDR3 spells CASSLGVLAKNF.

CDR3 region: CASNPGLGVNEQFF. The chain recombines TRBV6-5 with TRBJ2-1; TCRdb names TRBD2, which stays unverified in the absence of DNA. Looked up from germline, CDR1 is MNHEY and CDR2 is SVGAGI. This CDR3 region has 14 residues.